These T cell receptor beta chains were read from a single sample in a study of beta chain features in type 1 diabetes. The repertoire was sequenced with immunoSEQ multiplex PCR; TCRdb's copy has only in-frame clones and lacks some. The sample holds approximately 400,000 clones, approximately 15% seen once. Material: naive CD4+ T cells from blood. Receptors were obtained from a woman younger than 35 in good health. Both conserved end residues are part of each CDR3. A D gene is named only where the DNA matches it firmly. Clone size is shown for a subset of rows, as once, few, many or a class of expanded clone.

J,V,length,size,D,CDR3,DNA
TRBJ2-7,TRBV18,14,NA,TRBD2,CASSRLAGAYEQYF,TGTGCCAGCTCACGGTTAGCGGGGGCCTACGAGCAGTACTTC
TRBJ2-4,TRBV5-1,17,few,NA,CASSLAFVGLAKNIQYF,TGCGCCAGCAGCTTGGCCTTCGTCGGACTAGCCAAAAACATTCAGTACTTC
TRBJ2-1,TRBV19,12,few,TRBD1,CASGDRGREQFF,TGTGCCAGTGGGGACAGGGGGCGCGAGCAGTTCTTC
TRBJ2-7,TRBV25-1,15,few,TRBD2,CASSEGRSGDPGQYF,TGTGCCAGCAGTGAAGGTAGAAGCGGGGATCCAGGGCAGTACTTC
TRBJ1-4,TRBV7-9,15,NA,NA,CASSLAGIPTGKLFF,TGTGCCAGCAGCTTAGCGGGCATCCCAACAGGAAAACTGTTTTTT
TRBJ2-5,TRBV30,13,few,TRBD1,CAWDRGGQETQYF,TGTGCCTGGGACAGGGGGGGCCAAGAGACCCAGTACTTC
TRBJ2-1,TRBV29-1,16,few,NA,CSGRWGGAAGGNEQFF,TGCAGCGGGCGTTGGGGGGGCGCGGCCGGTGGGAATGAGCAGTTCTTC
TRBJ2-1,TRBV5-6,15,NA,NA,CASSLRTLIGHEQFF,TGTGCCAGCAGCTTGAGGACTCTTATTGGGCATGAGCAGTTCTTC
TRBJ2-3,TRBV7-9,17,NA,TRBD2,CASSSGLAGGSTDTQYF,TGTGCCAGCAGCTCGGGACTAGCGGGAGGTAGCACAGATACGCAGTATTTT
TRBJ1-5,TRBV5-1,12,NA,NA,CASSFSGQPQHF,TGCGCCAGCAGCTTCAGTGGCCAGCCCCAGCATTTT
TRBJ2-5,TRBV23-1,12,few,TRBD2,CARGVQGETQYF,TGCGCACGGGGGGTTCAGGGAGAGACCCAGTACTTC
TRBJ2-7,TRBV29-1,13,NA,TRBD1,CSVEKGAGYEQYF,TGCAGCGTTGAGAAGGGGGCGGGCTACGAGCAGTACTTC
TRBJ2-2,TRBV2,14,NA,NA,CASTFSGNTGELFF,TGTGCCAGCACTTTCTCAGGGAACACCGGGGAGCTGTTTTTT
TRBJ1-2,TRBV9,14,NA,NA,CASRPKGYINGYTF,TGTGCCAGCCGGCCGAAGGGGTATATAAACGGCTACACCTTC
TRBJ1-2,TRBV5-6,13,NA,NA,CASSTGQYYGYTF,TGTGCCAGCAGCACCGGACAGTACTATGGCTACACCTTC
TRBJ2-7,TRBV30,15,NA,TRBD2,CAWSVLAGLAYEQYF,TGTGCCTGGAGTGTACTAGCGGGACTTGCCTACGAGCAGTACTTC
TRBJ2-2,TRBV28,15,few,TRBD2,CASSPSGSFIGELFF,TGTGCCAGCAGCCCCAGCGGGAGTTTTATCGGGGAGCTGTTTTTT
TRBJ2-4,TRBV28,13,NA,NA,CASIEMSKNIQYF,TGTGCCAGCATAGAGATGTCCAAAAACATTCAGTACTTC
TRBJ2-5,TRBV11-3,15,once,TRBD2,CASSLTAGVGETQYF,TGTGCCAGCAGCCTCACAGCGGGAGTGGGGGAGACCCAGTACTTC
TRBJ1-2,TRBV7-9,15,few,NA,CASSSMTNSNYGYTF,TGTGCCAGCAGCTCCATGACTAACTCGAACTATGGCTACACCTTC
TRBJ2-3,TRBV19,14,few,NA,CASSLRLGGDTQYF,TGTGCCAGTAGCCTCCGGCTAGGTGGAGATACGCAGTATTTT
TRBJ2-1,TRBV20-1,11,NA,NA,CSATSMDEQFF,TGCAGTGCTACTAGTATGGATGAGCAGTTCTTC
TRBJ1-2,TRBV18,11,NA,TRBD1,CASSPQGQGTF,TGTGCCAGCTCACCACAGGGACAGGGGACCTTC
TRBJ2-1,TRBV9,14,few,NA,CASSVAPTGNEQFF,TGTGCCAGCAGCGTAGCTCCTACGGGAAATGAGCAGTTCTTC
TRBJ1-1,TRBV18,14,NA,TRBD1,CASSPGTGVTEAFF,TGTGCCAGCTCACCGGGCACAGGGGTCACTGAAGCTTTCTTT
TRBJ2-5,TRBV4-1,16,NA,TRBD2,CASSGGPSGSGETQYF,TGCGCCAGCAGTGGGGGGCCTAGCGGGTCGGGAGAGACCCAGTACTTC
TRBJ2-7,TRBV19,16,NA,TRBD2,CASSPITTSGTYEQYF,TGTGCCAGTAGCCCAATCACCACTAGCGGAACCTACGAGCAGTACTTC
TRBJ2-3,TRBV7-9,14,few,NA,CASRRTGLTDTQYF,TGTGCCAGCCGCCGGACGGGACTCACAGATACGCAGTATTTT
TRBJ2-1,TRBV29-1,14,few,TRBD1,CSVERTGMGNKQFF,TGCAGCGTTGAACGGACAGGAATGGGGAATAAGCAGTTCTTC
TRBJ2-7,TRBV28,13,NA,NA,CASSLDRRSMQYF,TGTGCCAGCAGTTTAGACAGGCGTTCAATGCAGTACTTC